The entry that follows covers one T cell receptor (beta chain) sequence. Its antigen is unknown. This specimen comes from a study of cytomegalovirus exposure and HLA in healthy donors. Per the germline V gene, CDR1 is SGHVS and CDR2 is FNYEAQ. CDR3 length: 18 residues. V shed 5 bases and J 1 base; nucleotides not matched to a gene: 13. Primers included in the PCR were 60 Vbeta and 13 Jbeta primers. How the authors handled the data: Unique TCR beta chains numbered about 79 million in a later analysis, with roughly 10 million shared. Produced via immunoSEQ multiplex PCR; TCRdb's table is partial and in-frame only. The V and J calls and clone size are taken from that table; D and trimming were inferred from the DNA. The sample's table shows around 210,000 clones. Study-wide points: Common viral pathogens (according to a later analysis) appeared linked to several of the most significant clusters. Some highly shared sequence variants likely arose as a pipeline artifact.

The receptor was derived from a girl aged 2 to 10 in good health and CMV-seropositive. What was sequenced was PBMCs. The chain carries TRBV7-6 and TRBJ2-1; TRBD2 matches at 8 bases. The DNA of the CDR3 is TGTGCCAGCAGCCCGGAGGGCCTTAGCGGGAATTCCTACAATGAGCAGTTCTTC. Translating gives CASSPEGLSGNSYNEQFF.